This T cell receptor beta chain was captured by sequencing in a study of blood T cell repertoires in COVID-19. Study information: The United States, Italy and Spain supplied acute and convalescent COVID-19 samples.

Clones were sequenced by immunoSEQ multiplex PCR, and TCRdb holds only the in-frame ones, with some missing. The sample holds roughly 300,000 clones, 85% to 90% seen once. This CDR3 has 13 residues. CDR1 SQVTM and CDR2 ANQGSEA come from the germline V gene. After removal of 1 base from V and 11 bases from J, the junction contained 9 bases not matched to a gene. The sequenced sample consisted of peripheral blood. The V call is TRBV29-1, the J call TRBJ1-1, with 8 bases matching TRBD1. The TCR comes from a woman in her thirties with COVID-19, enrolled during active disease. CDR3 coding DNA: TGCAGCGTTGAAGCCAGGGGGCGCGTCACGGCTTTCTTT. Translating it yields CSVEARGRVTAFF. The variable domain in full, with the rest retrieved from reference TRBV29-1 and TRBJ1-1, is SAVISQKPSRDICQRGTSLTIQCQVDSQVTMMFWYRQQPGQSLTLIATANQGSEATYESGFVIDKFPISRPNLTFSTLTVSNMSPEDSSIYLCSVEARGRVTAFFGQGTRLTVV.